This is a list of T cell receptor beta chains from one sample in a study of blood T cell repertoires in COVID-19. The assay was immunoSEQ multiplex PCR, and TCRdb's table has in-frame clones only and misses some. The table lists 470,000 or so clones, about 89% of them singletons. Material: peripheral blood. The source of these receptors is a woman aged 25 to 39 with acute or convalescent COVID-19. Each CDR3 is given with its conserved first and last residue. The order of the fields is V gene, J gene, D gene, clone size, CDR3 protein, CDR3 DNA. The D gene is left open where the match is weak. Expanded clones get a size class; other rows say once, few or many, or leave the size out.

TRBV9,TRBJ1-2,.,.,CASSVAGSLNYGYTF,TGTGCCAGCAGCGTAGCAGGCAGTTTGAACTATGGCTACACCTTC
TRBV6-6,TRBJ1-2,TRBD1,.,CATRTGQGEGYTF,TGTGCCACCCGGACCGGACAGGGCGAGGGCTACACCTTC
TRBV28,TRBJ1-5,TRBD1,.,CASSLGQGFRQPQHF,TGTGCCAGCAGTTTAGGACAGGGGTTCAGGCAGCCCCAGCATTTT
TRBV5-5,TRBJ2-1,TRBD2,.,CASSFPGLGMNEQFF,TGTGCCAGCAGCTTCCCGGGACTAGGTATGAATGAGCAGTTCTTC
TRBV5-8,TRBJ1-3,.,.,CASSFRGGNTIYF,TGTGCCAGCAGCTTTAGGGGGGGAAACACCATATATTTT
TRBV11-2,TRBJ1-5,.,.,CASSFNGAAQHF,TGTGCCAGCAGCTTCAACGGCGCGGCCCAGCATTTT
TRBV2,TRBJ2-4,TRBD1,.,CASSEGTGGDIQYF,TGTGCCAGCAGTGAGGGGACAGGCGGGGACATTCAGTACTTC
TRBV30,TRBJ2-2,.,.,CAWKAGNTGELFF,TGTGCCTGGAAGGCAGGGAACACCGGGGAGCTGTTTTTT
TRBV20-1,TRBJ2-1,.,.,CSAPRDIEQFF,TGCAGTGCGCCCCGGGACATTGAGCAGTTCTTC
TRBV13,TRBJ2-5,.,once,CASSSGQETQYF,TGTGCCAGCAGCTCCGGCCAAGAGACCCAGTACTTC
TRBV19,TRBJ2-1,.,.,CASSIDHGTLGFYNEQFF,TGTGCCAGTAGTATAGACCACGGGACTCTCGGTTTCTACAATGAGCAGTTCTTC
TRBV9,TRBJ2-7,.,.,CASSVDGPYEQYF,TGTGCCAGCAGCGTAGATGGGCCCTACGAGCAGTACTTC
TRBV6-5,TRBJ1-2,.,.,CASSPRGGDGYTF,TGTGCCAGCAGTCCCCGGGGAGGGGATGGCTACACCTTC
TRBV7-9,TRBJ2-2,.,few,CASSRGSLRENTGELFF,TGTGCCAGCAGCCGCGGTTCGCTACGGGAGAACACCGGGGAGCTGTTTTTT
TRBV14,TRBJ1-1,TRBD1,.,CASSHPARGQTNTEAFF,TGTGCCAGCAGCCACCCTGCGAGGGGACAGACGAACACTGAAGCTTTCTTT
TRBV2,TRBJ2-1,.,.,CASSDLLGGEVEQFF,TGTGCCAGCAGTGATCTTCTAGGGGGGGAGGTTGAGCAGTTCTTC
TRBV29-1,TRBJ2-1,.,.,CSVVDSSYNEQFF,TGCAGCGTTGTGGACAGTTCCTACAATGAGCAGTTCTTC
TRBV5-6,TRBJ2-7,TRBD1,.,CASSPGQGAYEQYF,TGTGCCAGCAGCCCGGGACAGGGGGCTTACGAGCAGTACTTC